Below are 8 T cell receptor beta chains sequenced from a single sample in a study of Ad26.COV2.S vaccination and SARS-CoV-2 variants. Treatment in this sample: around 19 received Ad26.COV2.S at low or high dose, single or two shots; several received placebo; per-sample allocation not given. On day 63 after the first injection, vaccine and placebo recipients gave samples. TCRdb's copy holds only in-frame clones and misses some; the assay was immunoSEQ multiplex PCR. Counted here are around 450,000 clones, over 75% occurring once; the ten biggest clones make up approximately 12%. The specimen comprised peripheral blood, sampled in a trial of Ad26.COV2.S vaccine versus placebo. Receptor source: a person aged 18-60 years who received the Ad26.COV2.S COVID-19 vaccine or a placebo.

The rearrangement links TRBV10-2 to TRBJ2-7, with TRBD2 matching over 10 bases. The length of the CDR3 is 17 residues. The germline gives CDR1 WSHSY, CDR2 SAAADI. Trimming took 6 bases from V and 3 from J; bases not matched to a gene: 14. The CDR3 region has the DNA TGCGCCAGCAGGGTCACCCAAACTAGCGGGACTTTCTACGAGCAGTACTTC. This sequence encodes CASRVTQTSGTFYEQYF.

This sequence joins TRBV5-6 and TRBJ1-2; D call uncertain. The V end lost 4 bases, the J end lost 4 bases, and 17 bases lay between the germline ends. The CDR3 extends over 15 amino acids. CDR1 SGHDT and CDR2 YYEEEE come from the germline V gene. The CDR3 DNA follows: TGTGCCAGCAGCCCCTCAACACAGCCAGGCTATGGCTACACCTTC. Amino acids: CASSPSTQPGYGYTF.

V is TRBV7-8 and J is TRBJ2-7; TRBD1 is a possible D gene (5 bases). CDR1 is SGHVS and CDR2 is FQNEAQ in the germline V gene. CDR3 length: 12 amino acids. Deletions cut 4 bases from V and 3 bases from J, with 7 bases between. The CDR3 here is CASSYDSYEQYF. The CDR3 DNA is TGTGCCAGCAGCTACGACAGCTACGAGCAGTACTTC. Using reference TRBV7-8 and TRBJ2-7 for the parts outside the CDR3, the full variable domain is GAGVSQSPRYKVAKRGQDVALRCDPISGHVSLFWYQQALGQGPEFLTYFQNEAQLDKSGLPSDRFFAERPEGSVSTLKIQRTQQEDSAVYLCASSYDSYEQYFGPGTRLTVT.

The chain links TRBV6-4 to TRBJ2-3, with 10 nucleotides matching TRBD2. This CDR3 has 15 residues. Germline V gene data show CDR1 as MRHNA and CDR2 as SNTAGT. The trim removed 5 bases at V and 6 bases at J, leaving 8 bases unmatched. This CDR3 reads CASSRSGRLGDTQYF. For the CDR3, the DNA is TGTGCCAGCAGTCGTAGCGGGAGGCTGGGGGATACGCAGTATTTT.

The V and J genes are TRBV28 and TRBJ2-2, with 8 nucleotides matching TRBD1. V was clipped by 6 bases and J by 7 bases; unmatched bases: 7. The CDR3 runs 14 residues. The V gene's germline CDR1 is MDHEN and CDR2 SYDVKM. The CDR3: CASSPGQVLGELFF. CDR3 sequence (DNA): TGTGCCAGCAGCCCGGGACAGGTGCTCGGGGAGCTGTTTTTT.

The V call is TRBV29-1, the J call TRBJ2-3, with D possibly being TRBD2 (6 bases). Germline assignment: CDR1 SQVTM and CDR2 ANQGSEA. The CDR3 runs 15 residues. Trimming took 3 bases from V and 0 from J, leaving 13 bases between them. CDR3 DNA: TGCAGCGTTGAGGGAGGTTCTCCTAGCACAGATACGCAGTATTTT. Translating it yields CSVEGGSPSTDTQYF.

The chain carries TRBV5-4 and TRBJ1-1; no reliable D call. CDR3 length equals 13 residues. V lost 1 base, J lost 5 bases, and 9 bases lay in between. Germline lookup yields CDR1 SGHNT and CDR2 YYREEE (reference sequence). In nucleotides, the CDR3 is TGTGCCAGCAGCTTGCCCGGGGATACTGAAGCTTTCTTT. Translating it yields CASSLPGDTEAFF.

This clone was recorded a few times. J is TRBJ2-2 and V is TRBV10-2; D perhaps matches TRBD1 (6 bases). CDR1 and CDR2 from the germline V gene are WSHSY and SAAADI. There are 15 residues in the CDR3. V lost 5 bases and J 2 bases, leaving 12 bases between the germline ends. For the CDR3, the DNA is TGCGCCAGCAGTCGGACAGAGGGTAACACCGGGGAGCTGTTTTTT. Residues: CASSRTEGNTGELFF.